This T cell receptor (beta chain) was profiled in a study of cytomegalovirus exposure and HLA in healthy donors. Findings and caveats of the study: Overall, around 160 TCR beta chains were annotated as cytomegalovirus-associated. Most CMV-associated TCR beta chains were later found to appear HLA-restricted. Reported performance of the classifier showed diagnosis of cytomegalovirus status with high specificity and sensitivity.

With regard to this clone: Its antigen is as yet unknown.

Despite likely unrecorded immune exposures, the donors were nominally healthy at the time of sampling. A multiplex PCR was run with 60 Vbeta primers and 13 Jbeta primers. TCRdb's table, derived via immunoSEQ multiplex PCR, lists solely in-frame clones and lacks some. The repertoire table contains about 200,000 clones. This CDR3 contains 13 residues. V shed 11 bases and J 3 bases; nucleotides not matched to a gene: 10. Germline-derived CDR1 and CDR2 are ENHRY and SYGVKD. This chain links TRBV10-3 with TRBJ2-7, with 7 bases that match TRBD1. Sequencing used PBMCs. This clonotype originated in a boy aged 5-17 years in good health and CMV-seronegative. The CDR3 region has the DNA TGTGCCTCCGAATCCGACAGGGTCTACGAGCAGTACTTC. Protein: CASESDRVYEQYF.